The 29 T cell receptor beta chains listed next were all sequenced from one sample in a study of T cell responses to AZD1222 COVID-19 vaccine. Here immunoSEQ multiplex PCR was the method, and the copy in TCRdb shows in-frame clones only, minus some. The sample carries around 78,000 clones, over 75% recorded once. The sequences come from peripheral blood, collected 28 days after the second AZD1222 dose. The receptors come from an adult who received the AZD1222 COVID-19 vaccine.

This rearrangement joins TRBV7-2 to TRBJ2-4; TRBD1 is a possible D gene (5 bases). Germline CDR1 reads SGHTA; CDR2 reads FQGNSA. There are 14 residues in the CDR3. The V end was cut by 5 bases, the J end by 0 bases, with 8 bases between. CDR3 sequence reads: CASSPDRAKNIQYF. CDR3 DNA sequence: TGTGCCAGCAGCCCAGACAGAGCCAAAAACATTCAGTACTTC.

The J gene is TRBJ2-3, the V gene TRBV29-1; D perhaps matches TRBD1 (6 bases). Trimming took off 6 bases at V and 3 bases at J, with 10 bases between the two ends. The CDR3 has 12 residues. The germline gives CDR1 SQVTM, CDR2 ANQGSEA. The CDR3 DNA sequence: TGCAGCGTGGGAACAGGGACAGATACGCAGTATTTT. Translated: CSVGTGTDTQYF.

This clone was seen a few times. The gene calls are TRBV24-1 and TRBJ2-2; unclear D gene. The CDR3 loop spans 14 amino acids. V was shortened by 5 bases and J by 5 bases, with 11 bases between the two germline ends. Germline CDR1 and CDR2: KGHDR and SFDVKD. In nucleotides, the CDR3 is TGTGCCACCAGTGCCTTGATGGGGACCGGGGAGCTGTTTTTT. Protein: CATSALMGTGELFF.

This clone was observed a single time. The chain is built from TRBV5-1 and TRBJ2-3; 8 nucleotides align to TRBD1. Trimming took 4 bases from V and 1 from J; bases not matched to a gene: 2. CDR1 SGHRS and CDR2 YFSETQ come from the germline V gene. This CDR3 comprises 14 residues. The CDR3 DNA is TGCGCCAGCAGCCCGACAGGGGGCACAGATACGCAGTATTTT. Its protein product is CASSPTGGTDTQYF.

The chain uses TRBV20-1 and TRBJ2-3; unclear D gene. The CDR3 has 11 residues. V was shortened by 6 bases and J by 2 bases, with 6 bases between the two germline ends. Germline assignment: CDR1 DFQATT and CDR2 SNEGSKA (reference sequence). CDR3: CSATSTDTQYF. The CDR3 DNA reads TGCAGTGCGACGTCCACAGATACGCAGTATTTT.

The chain is built from TRBV7-9 and TRBJ2-7; D is unresolved. V gave up 6 bases and J gave up 0 bases, with 15 bases separating them. CDR1 SEHNR and CDR2 FQNEAQ come from the germline V gene (reference sequence). This CDR3 is built from 15 residues. The CDR3 loop reads CASSLTRASSYEQYF. The DNA for the CDR3 is TGTGCCAGCAGTCTTACTCGCGCGAGCTCCTACGAGCAGTACTTC.

This rearrangement joins TRBV5-1 to TRBJ2-6, with D perhaps given as TRBD1 or TRBD2 (5 bases each). The germline V gene encodes CDR1 SGHRS and CDR2 YFSETQ. CDR3 length: 16 residues. V shed 2 bases and J shed 4 bases, with 13 bases lying between them. Written as DNA, the CDR3 is TGCGCCAGCAGCTTTTCGGGGCGCTCGGGGGCCAACGTCCTGACTTTC. Translation: CASSFSGRSGANVLTF.

Written as DNA, the CDR3 is TGTGCCAGCAGTTCGCGGGACGGGGGAATAACTAATGAAAAACTGTTTTTT. Amino acids: CASSSRDGGITNEKLFF. V gene TRBV27 combines with J gene TRBJ1-4; D is possibly TRBD1 (5 bases). CDR3 length equals 17 residues. Trimming stripped 4 bases from V and 1 base from J, with 16 bases between. Germline V CDR1 and CDR2: MNHEY, SMNVEV (reference sequence).

The gene calls are TRBV12-1 and TRBJ2-7; the table assigns TRBD2, which was not confirmed against the DNA. TRBV12-1 is a pseudogene segment. CDR3 length: 17 amino acids. The CDR3 DNA reads TGTGCCAGCAGCTTTGCTGCTAGCGGGGAGCCAGAGTACGAGCAGTACTTC. Residues: CASSFAASGEPEYEQYF.

V and J are TRBV7-2 and TRBJ2-3; tentative D call: TRBD2 (6 bases). Germline CDR1 reads SGHTA; CDR2 reads FQGNSA. This CDR3 region has 14 residues. Trimming removed 9 bases at V and 2 bases at J, with 15 bases between. Here the CDR3 DNA reads TGTGCCAGTCTAGCGTCACGCGACACAGATACGCAGTATTTT. Its translation: CASLASRDTDTQYF.

The J gene is TRBJ1-1, the V gene TRBV3-1 (or the pseudogene TRBV3-2); D gene unclear. V lost 4 bases and J lost 3, with 9 bases in between. Germline CDR1 LGHDT, CDR2 YNNKEL (reference sequence). The CDR3 totals 13 residues. CDR3 DNA: TGTGCCAGCAGCCCCAACAGAGACACTGAAGCTTTCTTT. This sequence encodes CASSPNRDTEAFF.

V and J are TRBV11-3 and TRBJ2-2, with D maybe TRBD2 (6 bases). The CDR3 has 15 residues. Per germline, CDR1 SGHNT and CDR2 YENEEA. The V and J ends lost 2 bases and 3 bases respectively, with 10 bases between them. The CDR3 region is CASSLRDSDTGELFF. The CDR3 region has the DNA TGTGCCAGCAGCTTAAGGGACTCGGACACCGGGGAGCTGTTTTTT.

V usage is TRBV7-2 and J usage is TRBJ2-7; 14 bases match TRBD2. The CDR3 length is 15 residues. Trimming removed 5 bases from V and 4 bases from J; junction bases left unmatched: 4. Germline V gene lookup returns CDR1 SGHTA and CDR2 FQGNSA. CDR3 amino acids: CASSTGLAGAYEQYF. The CDR3 nucleotides are TGTGCCAGCAGCACGGGACTAGCGGGAGCGTACGAGCAGTACTTC.

V and J are TRBV7-8 and TRBJ1-5; a possible D gene is TRBD1 (6 bases). Germline lookup yields CDR1 SGHVS and CDR2 FQNEAQ. Deletions cut 4 bases from V and 2 bases from J, with 9 bases between. The CDR3 spans 14 residues. CDR3 DNA: TGTGCCAGCAGCTCGGACAGTGGCAATCAGCCCCAGCATTTT. Translating it yields CASSSDSGNQPQHF.

This clone appeared a few times. The chain carries TRBV11-3 and TRBJ2-7; 8 bases fit TRBD1. J lost 1 base, V lost 5 bases, and 7 bases had no gene match. The CDR3 is 15 residues long. The germline V gene encodes CDR1 SGHNT and CDR2 YENEEA. The CDR3 sequence: CASSTDRGLSYEQYF. The CDR3 DNA sequence: TGTGCCAGCAGCACCGACAGGGGACTTTCCTACGAGCAGTACTTC.

The chain uses TRBV11-3 and TRBJ1-3; perhaps TRBD1 as D (5 bases). Trimming cost V 5 bases and J 0 bases, with 11 bases left between them. Germline V lookup: CDR1 SGHNT, CDR2 YENEEA. The CDR3 spans 15 residues. This CDR3 is CASSNQGTSGNTIYF. The CDR3 DNA is TGTGCCAGCAGCAATCAGGGTACCTCTGGAAACACCATATATTTT.

The chain recombines TRBV30 with TRBJ1-2, with D unclear. From germline, CDR1 is GTSNPN and CDR2 SVGIG (reference sequence). CDR3 length equals 12 residues. Trimming cost V 1 base and J 8 bases, with 11 bases left between them. In DNA, the CDR3 is TGTGCCTGGAGTGCAAGAGTTTACGGCTACACCTTC. Translated: CAWSARVYGYTF.

This sequence joins TRBV15 and TRBJ2-7; possibly TRBD2 for D (5 bases). Trimming took off 4 bases at V and 2 bases at J, with 15 bases between the two ends. CDR3 length: 15 amino acids. Germline-derived CDR1 and CDR2 are LNHNV and YYDKDF (reference sequence). The CDR3 spells CATSNGLTAPYEQYF. The DNA for the CDR3 is TGTGCCACCAGCAATGGACTCACCGCCCCCTACGAGCAGTACTTC. The variable domain in full, completed from reference TRBV15 and TRBJ2-7, reads DAMVIQNPRYQVTQFGKPVTLSCSQTLNHNVMYWYQQKSSQAPKLLFHYYDKDFNNEADTPDNFQSRRPNTSFCFLDIRSPGLGDTAMYLCATSNGLTAPYEQYFGPGTRLTVT.

The genes are TRBV11-2 and TRBJ1-5; possibly TRBD1 for D (5 bases). The CDR3 spans 14 residues. CDR1 and CDR2 (germline): SGHAT, FQNNGV. Trimming left V 1 base short and J 7 bases short, with 11 bases between. This CDR3 reads CASSLVGGSQPQHF. The CDR3 nucleotides read TGTGCCAGCAGCTTAGTCGGGGGGTCACAGCCCCAGCATTTT.

The chain links TRBV7-9 to TRBJ1-1; TRBD1 might be the D (5 bases). Germline V gene lookup returns CDR1 SEHNR and CDR2 FQNEAQ (reference sequence). V lost 3 bases, J lost 2 bases, and 7 bases lay in between. CDR3 length: 13 residues. CDR3 in DNA: TGTGCCAGCAGCTTCGACAGCAACACTGAAGCTTTCTTT. It translates to CASSFDSNTEAFF.

The chain carries TRBV19 and TRBJ2-3; a possible D gene is TRBD2 (9 bases). Germline lookup yields CDR1 LNHDA and CDR2 SQIVND (reference sequence). The CDR3 loop spans 18 amino acids. V lost 4 bases, J lost 4 bases, and 24 bases lay in between. CDR3 in amino acids: CASSTWGLAARGPDTQYF. CDR3 DNA: TGTGCCAGTAGTACCTGGGGACTAGCAGCCAGGGGGCCAGATACGCAGTATTTT.

The genes are TRBV7-3 and TRBJ1-5, with unresolved D. Germline assignment: CDR1 SGHTA and CDR2 FQGTGA. This CDR3 spans 13 amino acids. Trimming took off 0 bases at V and 5 bases at J, with 5 bases between the two ends. CDR3 sequence: CASSLTGDQPQHF. CDR3 DNA: TGTGCCAGCAGCTTAACGGGCGATCAGCCCCAGCATTTT. The whole variable domain, filled in from reference TRBV7-3 and TRBJ1-5, reads GAGVSQTPSNKVTEKGKYVELRCDPISGHTALYWYRQSLGQGPEFLIYFQGTGAADDSGLPNDRFFAVRPEGSVSTLKIQRTERGDSAVYLCASSLTGDQPQHFGDGTRLSIL.

The chain has TRBV10-3 and TRBJ1-4; the D is unclear. The CDR3 is 15 residues long. Per the germline V gene, CDR1 is ENHRY and CDR2 is SYGVKD. V shed 3 bases and J shed 6 bases, with 14 bases lying between them. The CDR3 is CAISDSAALDEKLFF. The DNA of the CDR3 is TGTGCCATCAGTGATTCGGCGGCATTGGATGAAAAACTGTTTTTT.

The chain carries TRBV7-8 and TRBJ1-5; D possibly corresponds to TRBD1 (6 bases). The CDR3 has 14 amino acids. Germline V gene lookup returns CDR1 SGHVS and CDR2 FQNEAQ. Trimming pared 5 bases from V and 4 bases from J, leaving 12 bases between. In DNA form, the CDR3 reads TGTGCCAGCAGCCGCCGGGACACAAATCAGCCCCAGCATTTT. Amino acid sequence: CASSRRDTNQPQHF.

The CDR3: CASSLEFGLGTGASEAFF. The CDR3 DNA follows: TGTGCCAGCAGCTTAGAGTTTGGGTTGGGGACAGGGGCCTCTGAAGCTTTCTTT. The rearrangement links TRBV7-9 to TRBJ1-1; 10 nucleotides line up with TRBD1. Germline lookup yields CDR1 SEHNR and CDR2 FQNEAQ (reference sequence). With V trimmed by 1 base and J by 6 bases, 14 bases remained unmatched. This CDR3 spans 18 amino acids.

This rearrangement joins TRBV12-3 or TRBV12-4 to TRBJ1-2; D ambiguous. The V end was cut by 6 bases, the J end by 4 bases, with 9 bases between. There are 12 residues in the CDR3. The CDR3 region is CASSPGSYGYTF. As DNA, the CDR3 is TGTGCCAGCAGCCCTGGGTCCTATGGCTACACCTTC.

The rearrangement joins TRBV18 to TRBJ1-1; 7 bases line up with TRBD1. The ends lost 0 bases at V and 0 bases at J; junction bases unmatched: 4. This CDR3 spans 16 amino acids. Germline lookup yields CDR1 KGHSH and CDR2 LQKENI. CDR3 amino acids: CASSPPTGRMNTEAFF. The CDR3 DNA sequence: TGTGCCAGCTCACCACCGACAGGGAGAATGAACACTGAAGCTTTCTTT.

The chain has TRBV2 and TRBJ1-4; D remains unclear. The germline CDR1 and CDR2 sequences are SNHLY and FYNNEI. The CDR3 has 13 residues. Trimming removed 6 bases at V and 5 bases at J, with 10 bases between. CDR3 protein: CASRTQLNEKLFF. Here the CDR3 DNA reads TGTGCCAGCAGAACTCAGCTCAATGAAAAACTGTTTTTT.

The CDR3 loop reads CASSLLRGGGEAFF. CDR3 in DNA: TGTGCCAGCAGCTTATTAAGGGGGGGCGGTGAAGCTTTCTTT. The V call is TRBV11-3, the J call TRBJ1-1, with D perhaps matching TRBD1 (6 bases). Germline-derived CDR1 and CDR2 are SGHNT and YENEEA. The CDR3 runs 14 residues. Trimming cost V 2 bases and J 7 bases, with 14 bases left between them.